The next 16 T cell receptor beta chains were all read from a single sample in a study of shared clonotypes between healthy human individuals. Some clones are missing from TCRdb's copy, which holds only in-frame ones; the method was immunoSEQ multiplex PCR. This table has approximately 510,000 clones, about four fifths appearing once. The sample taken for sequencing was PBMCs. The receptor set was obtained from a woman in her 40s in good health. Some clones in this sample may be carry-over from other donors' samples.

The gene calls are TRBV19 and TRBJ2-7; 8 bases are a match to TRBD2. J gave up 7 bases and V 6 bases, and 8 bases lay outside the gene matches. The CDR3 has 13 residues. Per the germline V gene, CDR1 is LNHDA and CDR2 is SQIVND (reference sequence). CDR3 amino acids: CASSPGTSGEQYF. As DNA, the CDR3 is TGTGCCAGTAGCCCCGGGACTAGTGGGGAGCAGTACTTC. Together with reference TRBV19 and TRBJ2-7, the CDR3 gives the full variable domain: DGGITQSPKYLFRKEGQNVTLSCEQNLNHDAMYWYRQDPGQGLRLIYYSQIVNDFQKGDIAEGYSVSREKKESFPLTVTSAQKNPTAFYLCASSPGTSGEQYFGPGTRLTVT.

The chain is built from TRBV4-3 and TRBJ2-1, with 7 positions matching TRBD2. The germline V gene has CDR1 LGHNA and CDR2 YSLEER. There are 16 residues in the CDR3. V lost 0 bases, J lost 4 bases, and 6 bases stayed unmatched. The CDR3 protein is CASSQEVAGLYNEQFF. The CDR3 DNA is TGCGCCAGCAGCCAAGAGGTAGCGGGCTTATACAATGAGCAGTTCTTC.

This CDR3 reads CASRVRSIAKNIQYF. CDR3 coding DNA: TGTGCCAGTAGAGTGCGGTCTATAGCCAAAAACATTCAGTACTTC. The genes are TRBV19 and TRBJ2-4; D ambiguous. V dropped 6 bases and J dropped 0 bases, with 12 bases sitting between them. This CDR3 spans 15 amino acids. Germline lookup yields CDR1 LNHDA and CDR2 SQIVND (reference sequence). The full variable domain, in which reference TRBV19 and TRBJ2-4 provide the parts outside the CDR3, is DGGITQSPKYLFRKEGQNVTLSCEQNLNHDAMYWYRQDPGQGLRLIYYSQIVNDFQKGDIAEGYSVSREKKESFPLTVTSAQKNPTAFYLCASRVRSIAKNIQYFGAGTRLSVL.

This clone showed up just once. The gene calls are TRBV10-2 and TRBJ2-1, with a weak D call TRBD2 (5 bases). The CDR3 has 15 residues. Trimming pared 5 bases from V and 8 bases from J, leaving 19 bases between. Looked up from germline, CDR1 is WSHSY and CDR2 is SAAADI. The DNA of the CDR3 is TGCGCCAGCAGTCCAAGCGGAATGGCGGACGATGAGCAGTTCTTC. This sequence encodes CASSPSGMADDEQFF.

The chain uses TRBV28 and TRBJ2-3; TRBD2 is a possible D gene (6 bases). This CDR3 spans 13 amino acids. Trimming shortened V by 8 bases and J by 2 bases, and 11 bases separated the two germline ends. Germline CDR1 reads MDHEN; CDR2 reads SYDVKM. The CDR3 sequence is CASGRDSTDTQYF. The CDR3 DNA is TGTGCCAGCGGCCGGGACTCCACAGATACGCAGTATTTT.

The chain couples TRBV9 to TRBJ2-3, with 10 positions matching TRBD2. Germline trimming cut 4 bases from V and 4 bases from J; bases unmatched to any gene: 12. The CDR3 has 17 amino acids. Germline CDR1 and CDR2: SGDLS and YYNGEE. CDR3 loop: CASSPRTSGRMADTQYF. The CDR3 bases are TGTGCCAGCAGCCCGCGGACTAGCGGAAGAATGGCAGATACGCAGTATTTT.

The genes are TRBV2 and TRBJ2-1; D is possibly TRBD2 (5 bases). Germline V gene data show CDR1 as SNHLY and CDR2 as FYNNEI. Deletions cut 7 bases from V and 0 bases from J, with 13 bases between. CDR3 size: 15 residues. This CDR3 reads CASNPLRASYNEQFF. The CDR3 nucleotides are TGTGCCAGCAACCCTTTGCGGGCCTCCTACAATGAGCAGTTCTTC.

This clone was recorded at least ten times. In DNA form, the CDR3 reads TGTGCCAGCAGGAGGACAGGGTCGGGCTATGGCTACACCTTC. It is translated as CASRRTGSGYGYTF. The rearrangement joins TRBV28 to TRBJ1-2, with 8 bases fitting TRBD1. Germline-derived CDR1 and CDR2 are MDHEN and SYDVKM. The CDR3 runs to 14 residues. Losses at the gene ends were 6 bases for V and 4 bases for J; bases not matched to a gene: 7.

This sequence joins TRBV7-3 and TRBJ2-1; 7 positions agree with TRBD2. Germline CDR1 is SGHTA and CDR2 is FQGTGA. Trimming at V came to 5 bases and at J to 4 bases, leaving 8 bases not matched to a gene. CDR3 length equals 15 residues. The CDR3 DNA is TGTGCCAGCAGCAGAGCGGGACTACAATACAATGAGCAGTTCTTC. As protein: CASSRAGLQYNEQFF.

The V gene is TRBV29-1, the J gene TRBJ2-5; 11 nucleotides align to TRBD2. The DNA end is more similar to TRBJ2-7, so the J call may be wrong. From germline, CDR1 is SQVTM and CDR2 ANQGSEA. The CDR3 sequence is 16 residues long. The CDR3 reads CSVEERLAGYSYEQYF. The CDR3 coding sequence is TGCAGCGTTGAAGAACGACTAGCGGGGTACTCCTACGAGCAGTACTTC.

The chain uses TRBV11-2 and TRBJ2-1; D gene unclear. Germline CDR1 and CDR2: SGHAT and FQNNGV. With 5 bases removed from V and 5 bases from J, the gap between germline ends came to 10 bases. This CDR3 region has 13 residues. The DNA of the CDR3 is TGTGCCAGCAGCCCCGGGCCCAACAATGAGCAGTTCTTC. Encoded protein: CASSPGPNNEQFF.

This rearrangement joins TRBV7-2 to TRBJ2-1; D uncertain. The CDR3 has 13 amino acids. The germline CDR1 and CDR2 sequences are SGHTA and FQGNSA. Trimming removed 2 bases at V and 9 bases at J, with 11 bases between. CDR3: CASSLTTVSEQFF. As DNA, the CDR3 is TGTGCCAGCAGCTTAACCACCGTAAGTGAGCAGTTCTTC.

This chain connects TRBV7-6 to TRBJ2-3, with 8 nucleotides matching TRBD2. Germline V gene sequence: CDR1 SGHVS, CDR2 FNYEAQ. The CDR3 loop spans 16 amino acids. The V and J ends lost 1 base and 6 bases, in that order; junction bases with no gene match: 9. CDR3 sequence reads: CASSLGAGGDYDTQYF. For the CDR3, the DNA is TGTGCCAGCAGCTTAGGTGCGGGGGGAGATTATGATACGCAGTATTTT.

The CDR3 here is CASSYRTGSVQYF. The CDR3 DNA follows: TGTGCCAGCAGTTACCGGACAGGGTCCGTGCAGTACTTC. The chain uses TRBV6-5 and TRBJ2-5; 8 bases map to TRBD1. The V gene's germline CDR1 is MNHEY and CDR2 SVGAGI. This CDR3 is 13 amino acids long. The V and J ends lost 2 bases and 11 bases, in that order; junction bases with no gene match: 7.

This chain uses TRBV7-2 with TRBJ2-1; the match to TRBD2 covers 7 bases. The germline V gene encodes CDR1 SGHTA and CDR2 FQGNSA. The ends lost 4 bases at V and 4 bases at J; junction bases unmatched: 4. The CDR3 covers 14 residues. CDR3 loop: CASSSDGGYNEQFF. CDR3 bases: TGTGCCAGCAGCTCGGACGGGGGGTACAATGAGCAGTTCTTC.

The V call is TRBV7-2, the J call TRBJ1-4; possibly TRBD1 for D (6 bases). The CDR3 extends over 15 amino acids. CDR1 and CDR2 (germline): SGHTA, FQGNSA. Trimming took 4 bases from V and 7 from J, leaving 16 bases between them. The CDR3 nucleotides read TGTGCCAGCAGCTGGAGGCAGGGGACGGGTGAAAAACTGTTTTTT. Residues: CASSWRQGTGEKLFF.